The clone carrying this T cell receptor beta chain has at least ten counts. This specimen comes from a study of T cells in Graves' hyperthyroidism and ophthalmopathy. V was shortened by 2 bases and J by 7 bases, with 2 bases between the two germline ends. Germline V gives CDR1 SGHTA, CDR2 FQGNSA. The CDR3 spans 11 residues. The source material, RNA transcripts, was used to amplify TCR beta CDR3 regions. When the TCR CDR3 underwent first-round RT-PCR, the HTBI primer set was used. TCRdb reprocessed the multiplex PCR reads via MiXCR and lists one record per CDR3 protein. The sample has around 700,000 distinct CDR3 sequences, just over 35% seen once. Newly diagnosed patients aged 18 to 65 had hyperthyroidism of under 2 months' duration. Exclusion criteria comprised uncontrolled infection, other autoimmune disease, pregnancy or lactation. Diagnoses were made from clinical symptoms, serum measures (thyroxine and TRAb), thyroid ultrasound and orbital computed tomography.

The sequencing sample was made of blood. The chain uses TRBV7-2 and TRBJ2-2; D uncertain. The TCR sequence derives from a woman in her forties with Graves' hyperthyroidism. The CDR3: CASSLYGELFF. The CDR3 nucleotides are TGTGCCAGCAGCTTATACGGGGAGCTGTTTTTT.